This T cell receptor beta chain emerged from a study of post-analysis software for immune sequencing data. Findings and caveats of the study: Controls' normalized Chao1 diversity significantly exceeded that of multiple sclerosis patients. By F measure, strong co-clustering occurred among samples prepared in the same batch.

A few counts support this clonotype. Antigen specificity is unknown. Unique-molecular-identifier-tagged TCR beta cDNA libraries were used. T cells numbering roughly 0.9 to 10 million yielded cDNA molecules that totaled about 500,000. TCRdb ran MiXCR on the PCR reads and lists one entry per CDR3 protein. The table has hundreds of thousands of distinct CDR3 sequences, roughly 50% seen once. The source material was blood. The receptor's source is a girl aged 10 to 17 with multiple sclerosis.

CDR3 sequence (DNA): TGTGCCAGCAGTGTCCCTCGGGGGATATACAATGAGCAGTTCTTC. Its translation: CASSVPRGIYNEQFF. The J gene is TRBJ2-1, the V gene TRBV25-1, with a possible D match to TRBD2 (6 bases). Trimming removed 4 bases at V and 4 bases at J, with 14 bases between. Germline-derived CDR1 and CDR2 are MGHDK and SYGVNS. The CDR3 is made up of 15 amino acids.